The present entry profiles one TCR beta chain with its context. Its cognate antigen is unknown. V lost 1 base and J lost 0, with 7 bases in between. Germline V gene data show CDR1 as SGHDT and CDR2 as YYEEEE. The CDR3 loop spans 15 amino acids. The TCR beta CDR3 regions underwent amplification using RNA transcripts as the source. Using the HTBI primer set, a first-round RT-PCR was run on the TCR CDR3. Each CDR3 protein gets one entry after TCRdb re-called the multiplex PCR reads with MiXCR. The table includes approximately 360,000 distinct CDR3 sequences, around 16% detected once. These data belong to a study of T cells in Graves' hyperthyroidism and ophthalmopathy. Broader study findings: A 13 V-J signature model discriminated ophthalmopathy versus stable hyperthyroidism. Most expanded thyroid clonotypes above 0.001 recurred in blood.

Exclusion of patients followed from uncontrolled infection, other autoimmune disease, pregnancy or lactation. The rearrangement uses TRBV5-6 and TRBJ2-2; unclear D gene. This TCR derives from a woman aged 18-29 years with Graves' hyperthyroidism that later progressed to Graves' ophthalmopathy. The sequenced sample was blood. The CDR3 loop is CASSLISANTGELFF. In DNA form, the CDR3 reads TGTGCCAGCAGCTTGATTTCGGCGAACACCGGGGAGCTGTTTTTT.